The 6 T cell receptor beta chains below all came from one sample that was sequenced in a study of blood T cell repertoires in COVID-19. The assay was immunoSEQ multiplex PCR, and TCRdb's table has in-frame clones only and misses some. This repertoire shows more than 250,000 clones, 88% found once; its top ten account for 1.5% to 2%. The sample comprised peripheral blood. These receptor sequences come from a woman under 40 with COVID-19, enrolled during active disease.

The gene calls are TRBV2 and TRBJ1-6, with 9 bases aligning to TRBD1. CDR1 and CDR2 from the germline V gene are SNHLY and FYNNEI. The junction had 3 bases not matched to a gene; V was cut back by 7 bases and J by 8 bases. The CDR3 loop spans 13 amino acids. Here the CDR3 reads CASIRTGDSPLHF. The DNA for the CDR3 is TGTGCCAGCATCCGGACAGGGGATTCACCCCTCCACTTT.

The chain combines TRBV15 with TRBJ2-2; 10 nucleotides match TRBD1. The CDR3 length is 14 residues. The trim removed 3 bases at V and 7 bases at J, leaving 2 bases unmatched. Germline CDR1 LNHNV, CDR2 YYDKDF (reference sequence). The CDR3 nucleotides read TGTGCCACCAGCAGGACAGGGGGCGGCGGGGAGCTGTTTTTT. Its protein is CATSRTGGGGELFF.

In DNA form, the CDR3 reads TGTGCCAGCAGTGAACAGGTCGGGACTGAGACCCAGTACTTC. Its protein is CASSEQVGTETQYF. The chain employs TRBV2 and TRBJ2-5; maybe TRBD2 (6 bases). Trimming cost V 2 bases and J 5 bases, with 12 bases left between them. Germline V gene data show CDR1 as SNHLY and CDR2 as FYNNEI. The CDR3 is 14 amino acids. The complete variable domain, with remaining parts taken from reference TRBV2 and TRBJ2-5, reads EPEVTQTPSHQVTQMGQEVILRCVPISNHLYFYWYRQILGQKVEFLVSFYNNEISEKSEIFDDQFSVERPDGSNFTLKIRSTKLEDSAMYFCASSEQVGTETQYFGPGTRLLVL.

This chain joins TRBV2 and TRBJ2-7; TRBD2 agrees at 8 bases. The length of the CDR3 is 15 residues. The germline V gene has CDR1 SNHLY and CDR2 FYNNEI. The ends lost 3 bases at V and 4 bases at J; junction bases unmatched: 8. The CDR3 coding sequence is TGTGCCAGCAGTGACTCTACTAGCGGTCTTTACGAGCAGTACTTC. It codes for CASSDSTSGLYEQYF.

The table lists this clone with a few counts. The identical CDR3 is also encoded by other nucleotide sequences in the sample. V is TRBV6-1 and J is TRBJ2-3, with 10 bases fitting TRBD2. The CDR3 contains 15 residues. The J segment lost 4 bases and the V segment lost 2 bases, leaving 3 bases of the junction unmatched. Germline V lookup: CDR1 MNHNS, CDR2 SASEGT. The CDR3 reads CASSESGGAPDTQYF. Written as DNA, the CDR3 is TGTGCCAGCAGTGAAAGCGGGGGGGCCCCAGATACGCAGTATTTT.

The V call is TRBV3-1 (or the pseudogene TRBV3-2), the J call TRBJ2-5; TRBD1 agrees at 8 bases. J was trimmed by 4 bases and V by 0 bases; bases with no gene match: 7. Germline V lookup: CDR1 LGHDT, CDR2 YNNKEL (reference sequence). This CDR3 spans 16 amino acids. The CDR3 region is CASSQEGDRFLETQYF. CDR3 DNA: TGTGCCAGCAGCCAAGAGGGGGACAGGTTTTTAGAGACCCAGTACTTC.